The 5 T cell receptor beta chains below come from one sample, sequenced in a study of cytomegalovirus exposure and HLA in healthy donors (dated by TCRdb to 2017 to 2019). The library was produced with the immunoSEQ multiplex PCR assay. A mixture of 60 forward primers for TCR Vbeta segments and 13 reverse primers for TCR Jbeta segments was used in the multiplex PCR. TCRdb obtained this table from immuneACCESS and retained in-frame rearrangements with V and J assigned. These tables miss some clones; where compared with another copy, unresolved V genes account for less than half of the shortfall, and the remainder is unexplained. The sample's table covers some 110,000 clones. The top ten clonotypes cover more than 1% of the sample. Specimen: PBMCs. The receptors derive from a man aged 18 to 29 in good health and CMV-seronegative.

The V and J genes are TRBV7-8 and TRBJ2-7; 12 bases map to TRBD2. Germline CDR1 reads SGHVS; CDR2 reads FQNEAQ. V was pared by 3 bases and J by 2 bases, with 5 bases of the junction left unmatched. The CDR3 sequence is 16 residues long. In nucleotides, the CDR3 is TGTGCCAGCAGCTTTCCACTAGCGGGAGGAACCTACGAGCAGTACTTC. Amino acid sequence: CASSFPLAGGTYEQYF.

The V and J genes are TRBV29-1 and TRBJ1-5; 10 positions match TRBD1. This CDR3 region has 14 residues. Germline V gene lookup returns CDR1 SQVTM and CDR2 ANQGSEA. V was pared by 6 bases and J by 3 bases, with 5 bases of the junction left unmatched. The CDR3 region has the DNA TGCAGCGTCTCGGGACAGGGGTTCAATCAGCCCCAGCATTTT. It specifies CSVSGQGFNQPQHF.

The chain carries TRBV7-9 and TRBJ2-3; D is possibly TRBD2 (6 bases). The CDR3 has 17 residues. V dropped 6 bases and J dropped 0 bases, with 19 bases sitting between them. CDR1 is SEHNR, CDR2 FQNEAQ, per germline (reference sequence). This CDR3 reads CASSHRVRGVSTDTQYF. The CDR3, as DNA: TGTGCCAGCAGTCATCGGGTTCGCGGGGTTAGCACAGATACGCAGTATTTT.

The gene calls are TRBV5-1 and TRBJ2-1, with 13 bases aligning to TRBD2. With V trimmed by 0 bases and J by 6 bases, 3 bases remained unmatched. This CDR3 has 16 amino acids. In germline, CDR1 is SGHRS, CDR2 YFSETQ. In DNA, the CDR3 is TGCGCCAGCAGCTTGGGGACTAGCGGGAGTTTCAATGAGCAGTTCTTC. This gives the protein CASSLGTSGSFNEQFF.

The chain combines TRBV7-9 with TRBJ2-7; no clear D. V shed 8 bases and J shed 4 bases, with 15 bases lying between them. The germline V gene encodes CDR1 SEHNR and CDR2 FQNEAQ (reference sequence). CDR3 length: 13 amino acids. The chain's CDR3 is CASGQQAVYEQYF. The DNA for the CDR3 is TGTGCCAGCGGGCAGCAAGCAGTATACGAGCAGTACTTC.